The rows below give T cell receptor beta chains drawn from one sample of a study of T cell repertoires in cytomegalovirus infection. MiXCR, applied by TCRdb to the reads, yields one record per CDR3 protein. The table records fewer than 950,000 distinct CDR3 sequences, approximately 32% of them present only once. No antigen has been identified for these receptors. This specimen was cultured CD8+ T cells from PBMCs, taken from culture after CMV antigen stimulation. These receptors originate from a human donor in good health (CMV status not recorded). Some clones in this sample may be carry-over from other donors' samples. Both conserved end residues are part of each CDR3. D genes are given only for firm matches. Expanded clones get a size class; other rows say once, few or many, or leave the size out.

CDR3aa: CSVESGAGSETQYF; CDR3nt: TGCAGCGTTGAATCGGGGGCCGGGTCAGAGACCCAGTACTTC; len: 14; abundance: -; v_gene: TRBV29-1; j_gene: TRBJ2-5; d_gene: -
CDR3aa: CASSIVRRPRSDEQFF; CDR3nt: TGTGCCAGTAGTATCGTCCGGCGCCCCCGATCGGATGAGCAGTTCTTC; len: 16; abundance: -; v_gene: TRBV19; j_gene: TRBJ2-1; d_gene: -
CDR3aa: CASSFGEADTQYF; CDR3nt: TGTGCCAGCAGCTTTGGGGAGGCAGATACGCAGTATTTT; len: 13; abundance: few; v_gene: TRBV5-6; j_gene: TRBJ2-3; d_gene: -
CDR3aa: CASGIPRGAFF; CDR3nt: TGTGCCAGTGGTATACCCAGAGGAGCTTTCTTT; len: 11; abundance: -; v_gene: TRBV19; j_gene: TRBJ1-1; d_gene: -
CDR3aa: CASSLVPSKGDEQFF; CDR3nt: TGTGCCAGCAGCTTAGTTCCTAGCAAAGGGGATGAGCAGTTCTTC; len: 15; abundance: -; v_gene: TRBV7-6; j_gene: TRBJ2-1; d_gene: -
CDR3aa: CASSERTGVQETQYF; CDR3nt: TGTGCCAGCAGCGAACGGACAGGAGTGCAAGAGACCCAGTACTTC; len: 15; abundance: few; v_gene: TRBV7-8; j_gene: TRBJ2-5; d_gene: TRBD1
CDR3aa: CASSPRGADTEAFF; CDR3nt: TGTGCCAGCAGCCCCAGGGGGGCGGACACTGAAGCTTTCTTT; len: 14; abundance: few; v_gene: TRBV7-9; j_gene: TRBJ1-1; d_gene: TRBD1
CDR3aa: CSARDEERGGDEQFF; CDR3nt: TGCAGTGCTAGAGATGAAGAGCGGGGGGGAGATGAGCAGTTCTTC; len: 15; abundance: few; v_gene: TRBV20-1; j_gene: TRBJ2-1; d_gene: TRBD2
CDR3aa: CASSLSGGRVNQPQHF; CDR3nt: TGTGCCAGCAGCTTAAGCGGGGGACGAGTCAATCAGCCCCAGCATTTT; len: 16; abundance: few; v_gene: TRBV7-6; j_gene: TRBJ1-5; d_gene: -
CDR3aa: CATELAGNTDTQYF; CDR3nt: TGTGCCACAGAGCTAGCGGGGAACACAGATACGCAGTATTTT; len: 14; abundance: few; v_gene: TRBV6-2/TRBV6-3; j_gene: TRBJ2-3; d_gene: TRBD2